The 27 T cell receptor beta chains below come from one sample, sequenced in a study of blood T cells in healthy people across ages. Primers used in a second PCR of about 7 to 12 cycles were a sample-barcoded 5' primer and a J-beta primer mix. TCRdb used MiXCR to reprocess the 5' RACE reads, holding one entry per CDR3 protein. The sample lists under 750,000 distinct CDR3 sequences; 40% to 55% were seen once. Source material: blood. These TCRs come from an older man in good health.

The sample holds a few counts of this clonotype. This sequence joins TRBV7-3 and TRBJ2-5; a possible D gene is TRBD1 (6 bases). This CDR3 comprises 14 residues. Per the germline V gene, CDR1 is SGHTA and CDR2 is FQGTGA. Trimming removed 1 base at V and 4 bases at J, with 10 bases between. The CDR3: CASSLRGPGETQYF. In DNA, the CDR3 is TGTGCCAGCAGCTTAAGGGGGCCAGGAGAGACCCAGTACTTC.

The V gene is TRBV6-6, the J gene TRBJ2-5; 9 nucleotides match TRBD1. CDR1 and CDR2 from the germline V gene are MNHNY and SVGAGI (reference sequence). This CDR3 is built from 13 residues. Germline trimming cut 6 bases from V and 4 bases from J; bases unmatched to any gene: 3. As DNA, the CDR3 is TGTGCCAGCAGAACAGGGGGCGCAGAGACCCAGTACTTC. Protein product: CASRTGGAETQYF.

For this clonotype: One end of the junction does not line up with germline, which may come from a read error. The CDR3: CAGSAGLAGVMSQYF. The CDR3 coding sequence is TGTGCCGGCAGTGCCGGACTAGCGGGAGTGATGTCCCAGTACTTC. V and J are TRBV6-5 and TRBJ2-5; 13 bases line up with TRBD2. The V gene's germline CDR1 is MNHEY and CDR2 SVGAGI. This CDR3 comprises 15 residues.

The rearrangement uses TRBV7-2 and TRBJ2-1; D possibly corresponds to TRBD1 (6 bases). Trimming left V 5 bases short and J 8 bases short, with 19 bases between. Germline CDR1 reads SGHTA; CDR2 reads FQGNSA. The CDR3 extends over 15 amino acids. This CDR3 reads CASSPWTATNDEQFF. The CDR3 region has the DNA TGTGCCAGCAGCCCGTGGACAGCGACAAACGATGAGCAGTTCTTC.

This clonotype occurred many times. The genes are TRBV6-5 and TRBJ1-6; D is uncertain. V was trimmed by 0 bases and J by 0 bases, leaving 12 bases between them. Germline lookup yields CDR1 MNHEY and CDR2 SVGAGI. This CDR3 has 18 residues. The CDR3 protein is CASSYSGLPSSYNSPLHF. The CDR3 DNA is TGTGCCAGCAGTTACTCGGGCTTACCGAGCTCCTATAATTCACCCCTCCACTTT.

The V gene is TRBV7-2, the J gene TRBJ2-5; 7 bases match TRBD1. The V gene's germline CDR1 is SGHTA and CDR2 FQGNSA. Germline trimming cut 5 bases from V and 4 bases from J; bases unmatched to any gene: 19. The CDR3 contains 18 residues. In DNA form, the CDR3 reads TGTGCCAGCAGCCCTACAGGAAAGGACAGGCTTTCCGGAGAGACCCAGTACTTC. Translating gives CASSPTGKDRLSGETQYF.

The table lists this clonotype with a count of one. The rearrangement joins TRBV20-1 to TRBJ2-7, with 7 bases identical to TRBD2. CDR3 length: 14 amino acids. CDR1 and CDR2 from the germline V gene are DFQATT and SNEGSKA (reference sequence). In DNA form, the CDR3 reads TGCAGCGGGTCCCCCTTCGGCGGGGGCTACGAGCAGTACTTC. Translation gives CSGSPFGGGYEQYF.

This clonotype was detected a few times. V gene TRBV20-1 combines with J gene TRBJ2-4, with D unclear. The V gene's germline CDR1 is DFQATT and CDR2 SNEGSKA (reference sequence). The CDR3 extends over 13 amino acids. The V gene lost 6 bases and the J gene lost 0 bases, with 9 bases spanning the gap. CDR3 sequence: CSAPTLAKNIQYF. CDR3 in DNA: TGCAGTGCCCCGACCTTAGCCAAAAACATTCAGTACTTC.

This chain links TRBV27 with TRBJ2-3; 7 bases map to TRBD2. Per the germline V gene, CDR1 is MNHEY and CDR2 is SMNVEV (reference sequence). The CDR3 runs to 14 residues. Trimming cost V 5 bases and J 6 bases; bases outside gene matches: 8. The chain's CDR3 is CASSPYTLADTQYF. In DNA form, the CDR3 reads TGTGCCAGCAGTCCCTATACACTAGCGGATACGCAGTATTTT.

This clonotype has just a few counts. The J gene is TRBJ2-3, the V gene TRBV25-1; the match to TRBD2 covers 7 bases. The V gene's germline CDR1 is MGHDK and CDR2 SYGVNS. V gave up 5 bases and J gave up 5 bases; unmatched junction bases: 7. This CDR3 contains 14 residues. For the CDR3, the DNA is TGTGCCAGCAGTAATTGGGTAGCGGGAGATACGCAGTATTTT. It specifies CASSNWVAGDTQYF.

With regard to this clonotype: An end of the junction differs from the germline gene, which may be a read error. The chain recombines TRBV29-1 with TRBJ2-3; D may be TRBD1 (6 bases). This CDR3 is 16 amino acids long. In germline, CDR1 is SQVTM, CDR2 ANQGSEA. CDR3 sequence: CSVESPGHTDEDTQCF. CDR3 nucleotide sequence: TGCAGCGTTGAATCTCCGGGACACACGGACGAGGATACGCAGTGTTTT.

This clonotype was recorded at least ten times. The rearrangement links TRBV6-6 to TRBJ2-3, with 8 bases fitting TRBD2. J lost 3 bases, V lost 6 bases, and 11 bases had no gene match. The V gene's germline CDR1 is MNHNY and CDR2 SVGAGI (reference sequence). This CDR3 is 16 amino acids long. DNA for the CDR3: TGTGCCAGCAGAAACCCCAGCGGGAGCTCGACAGATACGCAGTATTTT. Residues: CASRNPSGSSTDTQYF.

The chain employs TRBV6-2 or TRBV6-3 and TRBJ2-4; 11 bases map to TRBD2. With the DNA end fitting TRBJ2-7 better, the J assignment may be wrong. Germline V CDR1 and CDR2: MNHEY, SVGEGT. The CDR3 runs 15 residues. DNA for the CDR3: TGTGCCAGCCGCCCCACTAGCGGGGGTCACTACGAGCAGTACTTC. Its translation is CASRPTSGGHYEQYF.

This clonotype was counted only a few times. The chain carries TRBV4-3 and TRBJ2-1; 12 bases agree with TRBD2. Germline-derived CDR1 and CDR2 are LGHNA and YSLEER. With 0 bases clipped from V and 2 bases from J, the junction kept 5 bases outside the gene matches. This CDR3 spans 18 amino acids. CDR3 DNA sequence: TGCGCCAGCAGCCAAGAGACTAGCGGGAGTTTTGCCTACAATGAGCAGTTCTTC. It encodes CASSQETSGSFAYNEQFF.

The genes are TRBV7-2 and TRBJ2-1; 7 nucleotides match TRBD2. Germline CDR1 SGHTA, CDR2 FQGNSA. The trim removed 5 bases at V and 7 bases at J, leaving 8 bases unmatched. The CDR3 covers 14 residues. The CDR3 region is CASSASGPGNEQFF. CDR3 DNA sequence: TGTGCCAGCAGCGCTAGCGGTCCGGGGAATGAGCAGTTCTTC.

The chain combines TRBV25-1 with TRBJ1-4; D gene unclear. The germline gives CDR1 MGHDK, CDR2 SYGVNS. V was trimmed by 6 bases and J by 0 bases, leaving 11 bases between them. The CDR3 sequence is 15 residues long. The CDR3 region has the DNA TGTGCCAGCAGGGCCACGACGGCAACTAATGAAAAACTGTTTTTT. Translating it yields CASRATTATNEKLFF.

This clonotype appeared once. The CDR3 DNA reads TGTGCCAGCAGCTTAGAGTCGGCGGTTGAAGCTTTCTTT. Amino acid sequence: CASSLESAVEAFF. The chain couples TRBV7-2 to TRBJ1-1; no clear D gene. CDR1 and CDR2 (germline): SGHTA, FQGNSA. CDR3 length equals 13 residues. The V end was cut by 1 base, the J end by 7 bases, with 10 bases between.

This clonotype was recorded at least ten times. The chain links TRBV6-5 to TRBJ2-3; perhaps TRBD2 as D (5 bases). The CDR3 runs to 16 residues. Trimming cost V 4 bases and J 0 bases, with 14 bases left between them. From germline, CDR1 is MNHEY and CDR2 SVGAGI. The CDR3 DNA is TGTGCCAGCAGTTCCCATCAGCGGCTTAGCACAGATACGCAGTATTTT. It codes for CASSSHQRLSTDTQYF.

This clonotype was seen many times. V is TRBV7-2 and J is TRBJ2-1; no clear D. V was pared by 2 bases and J by 7 bases, with 6 bases between. The CDR3 runs 12 residues. Looked up from germline, CDR1 is SGHTA and CDR2 is FQGNSA. In nucleotides, the CDR3 is TGTGCCAGCAGCTTAACCCGGAATGAGCAGTTCTTC. It codes for CASSLTRNEQFF.

This clonotype was seen a few times. V gene TRBV9 combines with J gene TRBJ1-2; tentatively, D is TRBD1 (5 bases). V lost 10 bases to trimming and J lost 6 bases, with 13 bases between them. Germline V gives CDR1 SGDLS, CDR2 YYNGEE. CDR3 length: 11 amino acids. The CDR3 sequence: CAFPGGDGYTF. CDR3 DNA sequence: TGTGCCTTCCCGGGGGGGGATGGCTACACCTTC.

The chain is built from TRBV20-1 and TRBJ2-1, with D hard to call. This CDR3 spans 13 amino acids. V was shortened by 5 bases and J by 3 bases, with 11 bases between the two germline ends. The germline CDR1 and CDR2 sequences are DFQATT and SNEGSKA (reference sequence). The CDR3 bases are TGCAGTGCTGGACCAAAGATCTACAATGAGCAGTTCTTC. Translation gives CSAGPKIYNEQFF.

This sequence joins TRBV27 and TRBJ2-1; TRBD2 aligns across 7 bases. Germline loops: CDR1 MNHEY, CDR2 SMNVEV (reference sequence). V gave up 4 bases and J gave up 4 bases; unmatched junction bases: 7. The CDR3 covers 15 residues. CDR3 bases: TGTGCCAGCAGTTCCTTAGCGGGTATTTACAATGAGCAGTTCTTC. The encoded protein is CASSSLAGIYNEQFF.

The chain combines TRBV2 with TRBJ2-7, with unresolved D. Germline CDR1 SNHLY, CDR2 FYNNEI. CDR3 length: 13 amino acids. Trimming took 6 bases from V and 4 from J, leaving 13 bases between them. CDR3 nucleotide sequence: TGTGCCAGCAGGACCCTGATGGGGTACGAGCAGTACTTC. Its protein is CASRTLMGYEQYF.

This clonotype has a handful of counts. This chain joins TRBV20-1 and TRBJ2-1; D may be TRBD2 (6 bases). V lost 6 bases to trimming and J lost 5 bases, with 17 bases between them. CDR3 size: 14 residues. Germline lookup yields CDR1 DFQATT and CDR2 SNEGSKA (reference sequence). The CDR3 DNA sequence: TGCAGTGCCTGCCGGGACTGGATAGACAATGAGCAGTTCTTC. Its translation: CSACRDWIDNEQFF.

In regard to this clonotype: This sequence may be a read error, since a much larger clone differs from it by one base. This rearrangement joins TRBV27 to TRBJ2-1; 12 bases map to TRBD2. The CDR3 has 18 amino acids. Germline V gene lookup returns CDR1 MNHEY and CDR2 SMNVEV (reference sequence). The CDR3, as DNA: TGTGCCAGCAGCTCCCGGACTAGCGGGGAGAGCTCCTGCAATGAGCAGTTCTTC. This translates into CASSSRTSGESSCNEQFF.

The chain couples TRBV28 to TRBJ2-5, with 9 bases aligning to TRBD1. The V and J ends lost 3 bases and 5 bases, in that order; junction bases with no gene match: 31. Germline V lookup: CDR1 MDHEN, CDR2 SYDVKM. This CDR3 contains 23 residues. The CDR3 protein is CASSFDVSGQGSRLDARGETQYF. The CDR3 DNA reads TGTGCCAGCAGTTTCGACGTCTCGGGACAGGGTTCACGCCTAGACGCCCGCGGGGAGACCCAGTACTTC.

This clonotype has a handful of counts. This chain links TRBV6-2 or TRBV6-3 with TRBJ2-7, with TRBD2 identical over 9 bases. This CDR3 has 17 amino acids. Looked up from germline, CDR1 is MNHEY and CDR2 is SVGEGT. V trimming: 0 bases; J trimming: 4 bases; junction bases outside the gene matches: 10. CDR3 bases: TGTGCCAGCAGTTACTCGACCTGGCGGGAGGGCCAATACGAGCAGTACTTC. As protein: CASSYSTWREGQYEQYF.